The rows below give T cell receptor beta chains drawn from one sample of a study of blood T cells in healthy people across ages. A single record per CDR3 protein comes from TCRdb applying MiXCR to the 5' RACE reads. The sample holds just under 550,000 distinct CDR3 sequences, 24% seen once. The same specimen was also included in a second study, on T cells of mothers and their children.

Sequenced material: blood. These receptors all stem from a boy aged 10-17 years in good health. Both conserved end residues are part of each CDR3. D genes are given only for firm matches. Clone size is given for some rows only: seen once, a few or many times, or a class if the clone is expanded.

cdr3_aa: CASSPSGGANYNEQFF
cdr3_nt: TGCGCCAGCAGCCCTAGCGGGGGGGCCAATTACAATGAGCAGTTCTTC
clone_size: few
j_call: TRBJ2-1
d_call: TRBD2
v_call: TRBV4-3

cdr3_aa: CASSTGGTGNYNEQFF
cdr3_nt: TGTGCCAGCAGTACGGGGGGCACAGGGAACTACAATGAGCAGTTCTTC
clone_size: few
j_call: TRBJ2-1
d_call: NA
v_call: TRBV11-3

cdr3_aa: CASSVVGDATNEKLFF
cdr3_nt: TGTGCCAGCAGCGTAGTTGGGGACGCAACTAATGAAAAACTGTTTTTT
clone_size: NA
j_call: TRBJ1-4
d_call: NA
v_call: TRBV9

cdr3_aa: CASSPTPGGAIIDTQYF
cdr3_nt: TGCGCCAGCAGCCCGACGCCGGGTGGCGCAATAATAGATACGCAGTATTTT
clone_size: once
j_call: TRBJ2-3
d_call: NA
v_call: TRBV5-1

cdr3_aa: CASSLGDIPREQYF
cdr3_nt: TGTGCCAGCAGCTTAGGGGATATCCCCCGCGAGCAGTACTTC
clone_size: NA
j_call: TRBJ2-7
d_call: NA
v_call: TRBV7-2

cdr3_aa: CASSQTRGGPPEYF
cdr3_nt: TGTGCCAGCAGCCAAACTCGGGGAGGGCCCCCAGAGTACTTC
clone_size: NA
j_call: TRBJ2-5
d_call: TRBD2
v_call: TRBV6-6

cdr3_aa: CASGTTSTGPSSYEQYF
cdr3_nt: TGTGCCAGCGGCACAACCTCAACAGGACCCAGCTCCTACGAGCAGTACTTC
clone_size: few
j_call: TRBJ2-7
d_call: NA
v_call: TRBV9

cdr3_aa: CASSHLQGSEQYF
cdr3_nt: TGTGCCAGCAGCCACTTACAGGGAAGCGAGCAGTACTTC
clone_size: NA
j_call: TRBJ2-7
d_call: NA
v_call: TRBV3-1

cdr3_aa: CASSFQLPTSIHEQFF
cdr3_nt: TGTGCCAGCAGCTTCCAGCTTCCGACTAGCATCCATGAGCAGTTCTTC
clone_size: NA
j_call: TRBJ2-1
d_call: TRBD2
v_call: TRBV13

cdr3_aa: CASSAGVQYGYTF
cdr3_nt: TGTGCCAGCAGCGCCGGGGTCCAGTATGGCTACACCTTC
clone_size: few
j_call: TRBJ1-2
d_call: NA
v_call: TRBV7-2

cdr3_aa: CAWSVDGNPYNEQFF
cdr3_nt: TGTGCCTGGAGTGTAGACGGGAACCCCTACAATGAGCAGTTCTTC
clone_size: few
j_call: TRBJ2-1
d_call: NA
v_call: TRBV30

cdr3_aa: CASSFSGGKYEQYF
cdr3_nt: TGTGCCAGCAGCTTTAGCGGGGGGAAGTACGAGCAGTACTTC
clone_size: few
j_call: TRBJ2-7
d_call: TRBD2
v_call: TRBV7-2

cdr3_aa: CASSPVMGGDNEKLFF
cdr3_nt: TGTGCCAGCAGTCCGGTGATGGGGGGGGATAATGAAAAACTGTTTTTT
clone_size: few
j_call: TRBJ1-4
d_call: NA
v_call: TRBV27

cdr3_aa: CAMPSDRGHEQYF
cdr3_nt: TGTGCCATGCCGTCGGACAGGGGCCACGAGCAGTACTTC
clone_size: few
j_call: TRBJ2-7
d_call: TRBD1
v_call: TRBV27

cdr3_aa: CASSVQSQGNEQFF
cdr3_nt: TGCGCCAGCAGCGTCCAGTCACAGGGCAATGAGCAGTTCTTC
clone_size: once
j_call: TRBJ2-1
d_call: NA
v_call: TRBV5-1

cdr3_aa: CASSQGDSMGEQYF
cdr3_nt: TGCGCCAGCAGCCAAGGTGACTCAATGGGGGAGCAGTACTTC
clone_size: few
j_call: TRBJ2-7
d_call: NA
v_call: TRBV4-1

cdr3_aa: CASNGEGDEQFF
cdr3_nt: TGTGCCAGCAATGGCGAAGGCGATGAGCAGTTCTTC
clone_size: NA
j_call: TRBJ2-1
d_call: NA
v_call: TRBV2